This TCR beta chain was profiled in a study of blood T cell repertoires in COVID-19. Some clones are missing from TCRdb's copy, which holds only in-frame ones; the method was immunoSEQ multiplex PCR. Of 100,000 or so clones in the sample, around four fifths are singletons; the top ten hold around an eighth. Deletions cut 4 bases from V and 4 bases from J, with 20 bases between. Germline assignment: CDR1 MNHEY and CDR2 SVGAGI. The CDR3 is 16 residues long. This clone turned up a few times. The rearrangement links TRBV6-5 to TRBJ2-7; tentatively, D is TRBD2 (6 bases). The sequence derives from a man aged 50-60 years with active or convalescent COVID-19. Source material: peripheral blood. CDR3 sequence reads: CASSSSKGPGGYEQYF. As DNA, the CDR3 is TGTGCCAGCAGTTCCTCGAAAGGTCCTGGGGGGTACGAGCAGTACTTC.